The clone carrying this TCR beta chain has at least ten counts. The CDR3 sequence is 12 residues long. Germline V gene sequence: CDR1 DFQATT, CDR2 SNEGSKA (reference sequence). The V end was cut by 3 bases, the J end by 3 bases, with 9 bases between. The sample belongs to a study of T cells in Graves' hyperthyroidism and ophthalmopathy. TCR beta CDR3 sequences were amplified from RNA transcripts. First-round RT-PCR with HTBI primers amplified the TCR CDR3 region. TCRdb fed the multiplex PCR reads into MiXCR, producing one record per CDR3 protein. This sample has 400,000 or so distinct CDR3 sequences; around 15% occur once, and the top ten carry roughly a fifth.

Sequenced sample: blood. The source of this sequence is a woman aged 55-70 years with Graves' ophthalmopathy. This chain links TRBV20-1 with TRBJ2-7; the D is unclear. CDR3 sequence reads: CSARAGSYEQYF. The CDR3 DNA follows: TGCAGTGCTAGGGCAGGTAGCTACGAGCAGTACTTC.